This T cell receptor beta chain was retrieved from a study of OX40 agonist ivuxolimab in advanced cancers. Broadly, across the study: The costimulatory receptor OX40 (CD134) was targeted by ivuxolimab, a fully human IgG2 agonistic monoclonal antibody. In the dose-escalation cohort, approximately 82% of patients were male, and the mean age was around 60 years, with a range of about 23 to 85. Intravenous ivuxolimab was administered to patients every 2 weeks at six dose levels: 0.01, 0.1, 0.3, 1.5, 3 and 10 mg/kg. Prior anti-PD-1, anti-PD-L1 or anti-CTLA-4 therapy was permitted, and checkpoint inhibitors had been received by more than 35% of dose-escalation patients. The purpose of peripheral TCRbeta sequencing was to test whether ivuxolimab changed TCR sequence diversity and led to clonal T-cell expansion. Partial responses occurred in three dose-escalation patients: two with cutaneous melanoma and one with hepatocellular carcinoma. The paper describes the monotherapy dose-escalation part (N ≈ 52 patients) of the phase I trial of ivuxolimab. Of the 50 or so patients in dose escalation, about 20 had hepatocellular carcinoma, some 15 had melanoma, 9 had renal cell carcinoma and 9 had head and neck cancer.

Regarding this clone: This receptor's antigen is unknown. Base qualities are not recorded, but no much larger clone differs from it by a single base.

The trial excluded patients who had a history of autoimmune disease or who were on systemic immunosuppression. Peripheral blood for TCR sequencing was collected from all dose cohorts at baseline, on cycle 4 day 1, and on cycle 7 day 1. Samples were obtained from an open-label, multicenter, first-in-human phase I dose-escalation trial of ivuxolimab. The trial enrolled adults with locally advanced or metastatic head and neck squamous cell, hepatocellular, melanoma or renal cell carcinoma. Before TCR sequencing, CD4+ T cells and CD8+ T cells were sorted from peripheral blood as separate populations. The CDR3 goes from the cysteine to the phenylalanine over 13 residues. Only the CDR3 DNA stays, 39 bases, in frame from base 1. The germline V gene specifies SGHDT as CDR1 and YYEEEE as CDR2. Trimming at the junction amounts to 1 base on V and 11 bases on J, and the germline ends lie 13 bases apart. Study-wide conclusions, independent of this receptor: At doses of 0.1 to 3.0 mg/kg, clonal expansion of both CD4+ and CD8+ blood T cells was observed from baseline to week 6. After ivuxolimab, expanded clones were on average more numerous among CD8+ T cells than among CD4+ T cells. Antigen specificity was not determined for the clonally expanded peripheral T cells. Low levels of normalized T-cell clonal expansion were also seen in some patients who did not respond. In the 0.1-3.0 mg/kg groups, partial responders had among the lowest normalized peripheral clonal expansion, particularly in CD8+ T cells.

To sequence the TCRbeta CDR3 region, genomic DNA was isolated from the sorted cells. TCRbeta CDR3 regions were sequenced using the immunoSEQ Assay. TCRdb limited this immuneACCESS table to in-frame rearrangements with V and J called. A share of clones is missing; checked studies link under half to unresolved V genes, and the rest is unexplained. This sample comprises under 95,000 clones, approximately 88% of them detected only once. The ten largest clones take up around 2.7% of the sample. The sample here was CD4+ or CD8+ T cells sorted from blood, taken in a trial of the OX40 agonist ivuxolimab. The sequence was obtained from an adult with an advanced solid tumor such as melanoma, head and neck, liver or kidney cancer. The sequence joins TRBV5-6 to TRBJ1-5; the D gene is not confidently resolved. The nucleotides are TGTGCCAGCAGCTTGAGGGTAACCGGCGCCCAGCATTTT. Its protein is CASSLRVTGAQHF.